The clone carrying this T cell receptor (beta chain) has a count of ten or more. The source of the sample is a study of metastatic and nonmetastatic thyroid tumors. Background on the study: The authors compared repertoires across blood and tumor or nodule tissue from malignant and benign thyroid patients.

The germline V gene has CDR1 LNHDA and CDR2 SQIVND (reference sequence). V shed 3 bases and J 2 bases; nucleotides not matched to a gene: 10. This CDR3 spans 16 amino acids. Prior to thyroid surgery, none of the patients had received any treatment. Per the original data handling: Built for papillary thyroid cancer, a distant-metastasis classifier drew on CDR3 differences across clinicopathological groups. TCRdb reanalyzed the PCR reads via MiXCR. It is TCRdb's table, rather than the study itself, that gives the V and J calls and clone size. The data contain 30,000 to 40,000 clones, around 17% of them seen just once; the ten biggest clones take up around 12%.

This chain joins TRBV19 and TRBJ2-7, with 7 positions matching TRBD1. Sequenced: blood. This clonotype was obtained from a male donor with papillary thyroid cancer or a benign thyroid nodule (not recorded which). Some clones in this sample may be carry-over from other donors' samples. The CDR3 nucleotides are TGTGCCAGTAGTATCACCACAGGGGTGGGGACCTACGAGCAGTACTTC. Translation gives CASSITTGVGTYEQYF.